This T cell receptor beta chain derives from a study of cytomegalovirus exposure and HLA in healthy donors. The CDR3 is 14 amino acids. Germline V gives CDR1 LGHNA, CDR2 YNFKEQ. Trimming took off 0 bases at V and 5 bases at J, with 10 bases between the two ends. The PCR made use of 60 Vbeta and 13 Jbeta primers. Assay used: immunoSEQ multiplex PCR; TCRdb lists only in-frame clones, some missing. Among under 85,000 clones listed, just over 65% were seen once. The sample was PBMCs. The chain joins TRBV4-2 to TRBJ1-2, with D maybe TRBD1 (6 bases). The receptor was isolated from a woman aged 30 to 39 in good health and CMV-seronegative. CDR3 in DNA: TGTGCCAGCAGCCAAGATACTCAGGGGTATGGCTACACCTTC. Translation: CASSQDTQGYGYTF.